This TCR beta chain was identified in a study of Tregs in tolerant kidney transplant recipients. Study-wide findings and caveats: Few patients were studied, so findings need validation in larger groups.

The trim removed 6 bases at V and 2 bases at J, leaving 6 bases unmatched. The V gene's germline CDR1 is SNHLY and CDR2 FYNNEI. The CDR3 consists of 14 residues. On this clone: Its matching antigen is unknown.

The data were produced by immunoSEQ multiplex PCR, yet TCRdb's version contains in-frame clones alone and is incomplete. The sample yields about 110,000 clones, nearly 90% seen once. The specimen was CD4+ T cells from blood, collected before the transplant. The chain carries TRBV2 and TRBJ1-2, with 7 bases fitting TRBD1. The sequence derives from a human donor who received a combined kidney and bone marrow transplant. The CDR3 here is CASRYRGNNYGYTF. CDR3 sequence (DNA): TGTGCCAGCAGATACAGGGGAAACAACTATGGCTACACCTTC.